This TCR beta chain emerged from a study of CD8 T cells in ankylosing spondylitis. Whole-study results and caveats: Seemingly distinctive of ankylosing spondylitis blood was a TCR beta motif formed by eight highly homologous variants. According to the report, clones linked to the disease were significantly enriched in matched synovial fluid samples taken from ankylosing spondylitis patients.

A note on this clonotype: Its antigen is currently unknown.

Germline V gives CDR1 MNHNS, CDR2 SASEGT. The CDR3 totals 16 residues. V shed 6 bases and J shed 2 bases, with 16 bases lying between them. From the 5' RACE reads, TCRdb called clonotypes with MiXCR, one entry per CDR3 protein. Of 700,000 to 850,000 distinct CDR3 sequences listed, approximately 12% are singletons. The chain links TRBV6-1 to TRBJ2-2, with D possibly being TRBD1 or TRBD2 (5 bases each). The sample was blood, either unsorted or a sorted T cell fraction (not recorded which). This clonotype was sampled from a male donor with ankylosing spondylitis. The CDR3: CASSRTRGSNTGELFF. The DNA of the CDR3 is TGTGCCAGCAGCCGCACCCGGGGCAGCAACACCGGGGAGCTGTTTTTT.